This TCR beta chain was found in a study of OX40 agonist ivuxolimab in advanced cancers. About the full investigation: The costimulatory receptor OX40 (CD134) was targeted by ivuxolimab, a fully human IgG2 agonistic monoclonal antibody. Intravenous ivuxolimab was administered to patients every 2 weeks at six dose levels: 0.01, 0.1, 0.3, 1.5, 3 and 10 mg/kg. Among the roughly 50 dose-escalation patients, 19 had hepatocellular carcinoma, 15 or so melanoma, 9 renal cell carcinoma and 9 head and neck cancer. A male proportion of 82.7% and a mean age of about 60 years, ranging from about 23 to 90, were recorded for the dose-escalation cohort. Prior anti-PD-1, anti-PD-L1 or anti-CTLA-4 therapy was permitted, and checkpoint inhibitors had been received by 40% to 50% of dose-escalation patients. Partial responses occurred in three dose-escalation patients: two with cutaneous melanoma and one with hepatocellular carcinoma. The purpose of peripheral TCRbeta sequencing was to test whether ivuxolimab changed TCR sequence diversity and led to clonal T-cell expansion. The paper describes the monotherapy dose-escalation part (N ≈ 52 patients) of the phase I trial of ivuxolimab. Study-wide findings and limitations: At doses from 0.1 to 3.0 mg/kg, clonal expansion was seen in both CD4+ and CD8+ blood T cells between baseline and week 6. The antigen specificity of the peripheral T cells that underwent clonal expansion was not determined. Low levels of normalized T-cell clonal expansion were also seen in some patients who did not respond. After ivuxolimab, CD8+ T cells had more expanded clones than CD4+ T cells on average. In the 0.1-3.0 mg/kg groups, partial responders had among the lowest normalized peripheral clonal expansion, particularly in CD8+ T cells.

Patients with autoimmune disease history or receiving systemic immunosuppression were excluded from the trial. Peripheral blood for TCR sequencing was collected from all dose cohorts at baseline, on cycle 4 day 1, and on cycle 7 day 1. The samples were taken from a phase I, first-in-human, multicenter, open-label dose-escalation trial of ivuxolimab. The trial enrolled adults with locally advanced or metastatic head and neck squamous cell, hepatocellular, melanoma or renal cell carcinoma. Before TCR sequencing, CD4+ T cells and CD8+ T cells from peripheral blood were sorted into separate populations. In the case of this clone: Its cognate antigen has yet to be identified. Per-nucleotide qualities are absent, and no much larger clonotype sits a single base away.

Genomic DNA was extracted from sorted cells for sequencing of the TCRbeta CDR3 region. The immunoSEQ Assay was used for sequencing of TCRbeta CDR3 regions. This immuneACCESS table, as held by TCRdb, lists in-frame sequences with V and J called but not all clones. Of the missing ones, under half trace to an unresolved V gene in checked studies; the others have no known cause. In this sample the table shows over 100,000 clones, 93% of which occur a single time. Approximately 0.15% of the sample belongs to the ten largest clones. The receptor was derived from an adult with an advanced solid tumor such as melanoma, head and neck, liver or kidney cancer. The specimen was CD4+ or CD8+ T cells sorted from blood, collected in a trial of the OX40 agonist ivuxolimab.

The CDR3 region: CASSPKTGSGTEAFF. In nucleotides, the sequence is TGTGCCAGCAGCCCCAAGACAGGGAGCGGCACTGAAGCTTTCTTT. The chain is assembled from TRBV7-2 and TRBJ1-1, and TRBD1 aligns with 7 junction nucleotides. The V end gives up 5 bases and the J end 4 bases, leaving 10 bases in the junction not matched to a gene. Including the terminal cysteine and phenylalanine, the CDR3 comprises 15 residues. The sequence is cut down to CDR3 DNA, 45 bases in frame from base 1. The germline V gene sets CDR1 to SGHTA and CDR2 to FQGNSA.